The 26 T cell receptor beta chains given below trace back to one sample, sequenced in a study of T cells in Graves' hyperthyroidism and ophthalmopathy. The source material, RNA transcripts, was used to amplify TCR beta CDR3 regions. RT-PCR in the first round (using the HTBI primer set) targeted the TCR CDR3. TCRdb processed the multiplex PCR reads anew with MiXCR; each CDR3 protein has one entry. Of a few hundred thousand distinct CDR3 sequences in the sample, 15% to 19% are singletons; the top ten hold under 8%. Sequencing was done on a sample of blood. Receptors originate from a woman in her thirties with Graves' hyperthyroidism.

The J gene is TRBJ2-5, the V gene TRBV5-1; D is ambiguous. There are 17 residues in the CDR3. V was cut by 3 bases and J by 5 bases, with 23 bases left in between. Per the germline V gene, CDR1 is SGHRS and CDR2 is YFSETQ. The CDR3 region has the DNA TGCGCCAGCAGCTCCCGACTTCTCCGCGACTTGGGGGAGACCCAGTACTTC. It codes for CASSSRLLRDLGETQYF.

This clonotype was counted at least ten times. This chain connects TRBV30 to TRBJ2-1; 7 bases align to TRBD2. This CDR3 contains 13 residues. The V and J ends lost 3 bases and 6 bases, in that order; junction bases with no gene match: 5. Per the germline V gene, CDR1 is GTSNPN and CDR2 is SVGIG (reference sequence). The CDR3 is CAWSIGLGNEQFF. In nucleotides, the CDR3 is TGTGCCTGGAGCATTGGACTAGGCAATGAGCAGTTCTTC.

CDR3 sequence (DNA): TGCGCCAGCAGCTTGGACCCAGCGGGAGGGGCCTACGAGCAGTACTTC. Amino acids: CASSLDPAGGAYEQYF. The rearrangement links TRBV5-1 to TRBJ2-7, with TRBD2 matching 10 bases. The trim removed 0 bases at V and 2 bases at J, leaving 5 bases unmatched. The CDR3 is 16 residues long. CDR1 and CDR2 (germline): SGHRS, YFSETQ.

This chain connects TRBV4-1 to TRBJ2-3; D remains ambiguous. This CDR3 has 18 residues. Trimming stripped 0 bases from V and 2 bases from J, with 18 bases between. The germline V gene has CDR1 MGHRA and CDR2 YSYEKL. Here the CDR3 DNA reads TGCGCCAGCAGCCAAGATCCGATTGGGTCTTTCCTCACAGATACGCAGTATTTT. Protein sequence: CASSQDPIGSFLTDTQYF.

The chain recombines TRBV5-1 with TRBJ2-1; 13 bases align to TRBD2. V was pared by 6 bases and J by 1 base, with 13 bases of the junction left unmatched. The CDR3 is 19 amino acids. Looked up from germline, CDR1 is SGHRS and CDR2 is YFSETQ. CDR3 bases: TGCGCCAGCACCCGGACTAGCGGGAGTGCCTCACCGTCCTACAATGAGCAGTTCTTC. Residues: CASTRTSGSASPSYNEQFF.

This clonotype was counted ten times or more. The gene calls are TRBV15 and TRBJ2-2; 7 nucleotides align to TRBD1. V trimming: 7 bases; J trimming: 0 bases; junction bases outside the gene matches: 5. Germline V CDR1 and CDR2: LNHNV, YYDKDF (reference sequence). The CDR3 length is 15 residues. The CDR3 DNA is TGTGCCACCACTCGCGACAGGGCGAACACCGGGGAGCTGTTTTTT. Its translation is CATTRDRANTGELFF.

The genes are TRBV19 and TRBJ2-6, with TRBD1 matching 8 bases. V lost 1 base and J lost 4; bases outside the gene matches: 12. The germline CDR1 and CDR2 sequences are LNHDA and SQIVND (reference sequence). CDR3 length: 19 residues. The chain's CDR3 is CASSIGTARGQAGANVLTF. Written as DNA, the CDR3 is TGTGCCAGTAGTATAGGGACCGCCAGGGGGCAAGCCGGGGCCAACGTCCTGACTTTC.

Many counts were recorded for this clonotype. J is TRBJ1-1 and V is TRBV2; unclear D gene. The germline gives CDR1 SNHLY, CDR2 FYNNEI. Trimming shortened V by 1 base and J by 6 bases, and 6 bases separated the two germline ends. The CDR3 loop spans 12 amino acids. The CDR3 nucleotides read TGTGCCAGCAGTGAAGAAGGGTCTGAAGCTTTCTTT. Its protein product is CASSEEGSEAFF.

This clonotype was found many times. The genes are TRBV5-8 and TRBJ2-3; a weak D match, TRBD2 (6 bases). CDR1 and CDR2 from the germline V gene are SGHTS and YDEGEE. This CDR3 contains 16 residues. Trimming took 4 bases from V and 6 from J, leaving 21 bases between them. The CDR3 DNA sequence: TGTGCCAGCAGCCTTCCCGGTGGCTCAGGAGGGGATACGCAGTATTTT. Its protein is CASSLPGGSGGDTQYF.

This clonotype turned up a few times. The chain is built from TRBV19 and TRBJ2-3; 8 nucleotides align to TRBD2. Per the germline V gene, CDR1 is LNHDA and CDR2 is SQIVND (reference sequence). With 4 bases clipped from V and 5 bases from J, the junction kept 5 bases outside the gene matches. The CDR3 is 14 amino acids. This CDR3 reads CASSNSGRIDTQYF. For the CDR3, the DNA is TGTGCCAGTAGTAACAGCGGGAGAATAGATACGCAGTATTTT.

This clonotype was seen a handful of times. The genes are TRBV19 and TRBJ2-7; 11 bases line up with TRBD2. The junction had 15 bases not matched to a gene; V was cut back by 5 bases and J by 3 bases. The CDR3 loop spans 18 amino acids. The germline V gene has CDR1 LNHDA and CDR2 SQIVND (reference sequence). The CDR3 reads CASSPPSPGLADNYEQYF. Written as DNA, the CDR3 is TGTGCCAGTAGTCCGCCCTCCCCGGGACTAGCGGATAACTACGAGCAGTACTTC.

This clonotype has a count of ten or more. The CDR3 loop is CASRGSLTPYEQYF. The CDR3 nucleotides read TGTGCCAGCAGGGGAAGTTTGACTCCCTACGAGCAGTACTTC. This chain joins TRBV7-9 and TRBJ2-7; D remains ambiguous. The CDR3 length is 14 residues. Germline CDR1 reads SEHNR; CDR2 reads FQNEAQ (reference sequence). V dropped 6 bases and J dropped 2 bases, with 14 bases sitting between them.

The chain is built from TRBV20-1 and TRBJ1-4; 7 positions agree with TRBD1. This CDR3 is built from 13 residues. J was trimmed by 8 bases and V by 6 bases; bases with no gene match: 9. CDR1 is DFQATT and CDR2 is SNEGSKA in the germline V gene (reference sequence). CDR3 DNA: TGCAGTGCAGAGGGGGGGGACAGCGAAAAACTGTTTTTT. Protein product: CSAEGGDSEKLFF.

This clonotype was observed many times. The chain employs TRBV18 and TRBJ2-1; D is possibly TRBD1 or TRBD2 (5 bases each). CDR1 is KGHSH and CDR2 is LQKENI in the germline V gene. This CDR3 has 14 amino acids. The ends were cut back, 2 bases at V and 7 bases at J, with 12 bases in the middle. CDR3 protein: CASSPGDGVNEQFF. The CDR3 DNA reads TGTGCCAGCTCACCAGGGGACGGTGTAAATGAGCAGTTCTTC.

In its sample, this clonotype was seen many times. The genes are TRBV5-1 and TRBJ1-1; TRBD1 aligns across 7 bases. Germline V gene sequence: CDR1 SGHRS, CDR2 YFSETQ. V was clipped by 3 bases and J by 4 bases; unmatched bases: 6. The CDR3 spans 14 residues. The CDR3 region has the DNA TGCGCCAGCAGCTCAACAGGGGTCTCCACTGAAGCTTTCTTT. Amino acids: CASSSTGVSTEAFF.

The genes are TRBV28 and TRBJ1-2; possible D gene TRBD1, 6 bases. V gave up 6 bases and J gave up 6 bases, with 23 bases separating them. The germline gives CDR1 MDHEN, CDR2 SYDVKM. The CDR3 is made up of 16 amino acids. The CDR3 DNA follows: TGTGCCAGCAGCCATCCAAGGACAGCAAAAAAGGATGGCTACACCTTC. Translated, it gives CASSHPRTAKKDGYTF.

This chain uses TRBV28 with TRBJ1-6; TRBD1 matches at 8 bases. V gave up 5 bases and J gave up 11 bases; unmatched junction bases: 11. The length of the CDR3 is 15 residues. Per germline, CDR1 MDHEN and CDR2 SYDVKM. The CDR3 bases are TGTGCCAGCAGTCCCTCAGGGGGCGAACAGGCACCCCTCCACTTT. This gives the protein CASSPSGGEQAPLHF.

Remarks on this clonotype: Lacking the conserved final phenylalanine or tryptophan, this CDR3 likely reflects a read error. V usage is TRBV18 and J usage is TRBJ1-3; D possibly corresponds to TRBD1 (6 bases). Trimming cost V 3 bases and J 0 bases, with 9 bases left between them. The CDR3 has 15 residues. Germline CDR1 and CDR2: KGHSH and LQKENI. DNA for the CDR3: TGTGCCAGCTCACCTACCAGGGGCTCTGGAAACACCATATATCTT. Translating gives CASSPTRGSGNTIYL.

This clonotype appeared a few times. The chain carries TRBV29-1 and TRBJ2-7; TRBD2 matches at 8 bases. This CDR3 has 13 residues. V shed 3 bases, J shed 5 bases, and the junction held 6 bases outside the gene matches. Germline lookup yields CDR1 SQVTM and CDR2 ANQGSEA. CDR3 sequence: CSVDTAGVNEQYF. For the CDR3, the DNA is TGCAGCGTTGATACAGCGGGAGTAAACGAGCAGTACTTC.

The chain combines TRBV4-1 with TRBJ1-5, with 9 bases lining up with TRBD1. Germline CDR1 MGHRA, CDR2 YSYEKL. Losses at the gene ends were 1 base for V and 7 bases for J; bases not matched to a gene: 11. This CDR3 comprises 17 residues. CDR3: CASSQGAQGALGQPQHF. CDR3 bases: TGCGCCAGCAGCCAAGGAGCACAGGGGGCCCTTGGGCAGCCCCAGCATTTT.

This clonotype was found many times. This rearrangement joins TRBV3-1 to TRBJ2-3; D is perhaps TRBD2 (6 bases). This CDR3 spans 17 amino acids. In germline, CDR1 is LGHDT, CDR2 YNNKEL (reference sequence). Deletions cut 5 bases from V and 2 bases from J, with 20 bases between. The CDR3 nucleotides read TGTGCCAGCAGCGGACGTGGTGGTAGCGGTGACACAGATACGCAGTATTTT. Translated: CASSGRGGSGDTDTQYF.

This clonotype was seen a handful of times. The chain uses TRBV27 and TRBJ2-2; possibly TRBD1 for D (6 bases). Germline values: CDR1 MNHEY, CDR2 SMNVEV (reference sequence). The CDR3 has 17 residues. V was cut by 6 bases and J by 3 bases, with 20 bases left in between. Here the CDR3 reads CASSPIQGRRDTGELFF. CDR3 nucleotides: TGTGCCAGCAGCCCGATACAGGGAAGAAGGGACACCGGGGAGCTGTTTTTT.

V usage is TRBV28 and J usage is TRBJ1-6; 7 bases line up with TRBD1. Trimming took 6 bases from V and 7 from J; bases not matched to a gene: 6. The CDR3 is 14 amino acids. Germline lookup yields CDR1 MDHEN and CDR2 SYDVKM. The CDR3 DNA is TGTGCCAGCAGCCGGGACAGCGGGAATTCACCCCTCCACTTT. It encodes CASSRDSGNSPLHF.

For this clonotype: This may be a read error, as it is one base from a much larger clone. The chain uses TRBV18 and TRBJ2-1; 9 positions agree with TRBD2. This CDR3 region has 14 residues. CDR1 KGHSH and CDR2 LQKENI come from the germline V gene. In nucleotides, the CDR3 is TGTGCCGGCTCCCCCGGGACTAGCTCGGATGAGCAGTTCTTC. This gives the protein CAGSPGTSSDEQFF.

With regard to this clonotype: No conserved phenylalanine or tryptophan is present at the end of the CDR3, so a read error is the likely explanation. The V call is TRBV19, the J call TRBJ1-1; TRBD1 is a possible D gene (5 bases). The CDR3 consists of 16 residues. The ends were cut back, 7 bases at V and 3 bases at J, with 21 bases in the middle. From germline, CDR1 is LNHDA and CDR2 SQIVND (reference sequence). Here the CDR3 DNA reads TGTGCCAGTACCAGTATGGGGGGGAGGAGGTACACTGAAGCTTTCTCT. Its translation is CASTSMGGRRYTEAFS.

The V call is TRBV20-1, the J call TRBJ2-7, with TRBD2 matching over 9 bases. The germline CDR1 and CDR2 sequences are DFQATT and SNEGSKA (reference sequence). V lost 3 bases to trimming and J lost 2 bases; unmatched junction nucleotides: 5. This CDR3 is built from 14 residues. CDR3 amino acids: CSARGLALTYEQYF. Here the CDR3 DNA reads TGCAGTGCTAGGGGACTAGCCTTAACCTACGAGCAGTACTTC.